This entry concerns a single T cell receptor (beta chain). The antigen is undetermined. This specimen comes from a study of OX40 agonist ivuxolimab in advanced cancers. Turning to the study itself: There were three patients with partial responses, one having hepatocellular carcinoma and two cutaneous melanoma. Points from the study as a whole: Dose levels from 0.1 to 3.0 mg/kg saw CD4+ and CD8+ blood T cells expand clonally by week 6.

The V end was cut by 4 bases, the J end by 7 bases, with 20 bases between. The CDR3 runs 15 residues. Germline lookup yields CDR1 SGDLS and CDR2 YYNGEE. Generated by immunoSEQ multiplex PCR, the TCRdb table keeps only in-frame clones and is missing some. The data contain under 95,000 clones, roughly 83% of them singletons. The source of this sequence is an adult with an advanced solid tumor such as melanoma, head and neck, liver or kidney cancer. The sample here was CD4+ or CD8+ T cells sorted from blood, taken in a trial of the OX40 agonist ivuxolimab. V usage is TRBV9 and J usage is TRBJ2-5; perhaps TRBD2 as D (5 bases). DNA for the CDR3: TGTGCCAGCAGCCTCGGGGTTGGGCAGGTGGGGACCCAGTACTTC. Translated: CASSLGVGQVGTQYF.